This T cell receptor beta chain was observed in a study of CD8 T cells in Susac syndrome. V shed 2 bases, J shed 8 bases, and the junction held 5 bases outside the gene matches. Germline CDR1 SGHAT, CDR2 FQNNGV. This CDR3 comprises 13 residues. It was with random hexamers that about 0.45 to 1 ug RNA was reverse transcribed. TCRdb re-called the immunoSEQ multiplex PCR reads through MiXCR, storing one row per CDR3 protein. Of tens of thousands of distinct CDR3 sequences in the sample, around 96% were seen once. Material for sequencing was CD8+ T cells from PBMCs. The receptor comes from a human donor with Susac syndrome. This chain uses TRBV11-2 with TRBJ1-2; 7 bases map to TRBD1. The CDR3 nucleotides read TGTGCCAGCAGCTTAACGACAGGGAACGGCTACACCTTC. Its protein is CASSLTTGNGYTF.